This T cell receptor beta chain was observed in a study of blood T cell repertoires in COVID-19. About the research overall: Acute-phase and convalescent COVID-19 samples originated in the United States, Italy and Spain. From T cells, B-cell-depleted T cells, or PBMCs came the material, which was cDNA or gDNA.

The germline V gene encodes CDR1 SGHRS and CDR2 YFSETQ. The CDR3 is 14 amino acids. Trimming shortened V by 1 base and J by 3 bases, and 9 bases separated the two germline ends. Original handling: Estimates of nucleated cell counts were drawn from the amplification of reference gene primers. TCRdb's copy holds only in-frame clones and misses some; the assay was immunoSEQ multiplex PCR. V and J calls and clone size are given by that table; D and trimming were obtained from the DNA. The data hold fewer than 150,000 clones, with about three quarters observed a single time. This clone was recorded once. This chain links TRBV5-1 with TRBJ2-3; the D is unclear. The source material was peripheral blood. The source is a human donor with acute or convalescent COVID-19. The donor label of this sample is uncertain. The CDR3 region has the DNA TGCGCCAGCAGCTTGTACCTTGAGACAGATACGCAGTATTTT. Protein product: CASSLYLETDTQYF. The full variable domain, its missing parts supplied by reference TRBV5-1 and TRBJ2-3, is KAGVTQTPRYLIKTRGQQVTLSCSPISGHRSVSWYQQTPGQGLQFLFEYFSETQRNKGNFPGRFSGRQFSNSRSEMNVSTLELGDSALYLCASSLYLETDTQYFGPGTRLTVL.